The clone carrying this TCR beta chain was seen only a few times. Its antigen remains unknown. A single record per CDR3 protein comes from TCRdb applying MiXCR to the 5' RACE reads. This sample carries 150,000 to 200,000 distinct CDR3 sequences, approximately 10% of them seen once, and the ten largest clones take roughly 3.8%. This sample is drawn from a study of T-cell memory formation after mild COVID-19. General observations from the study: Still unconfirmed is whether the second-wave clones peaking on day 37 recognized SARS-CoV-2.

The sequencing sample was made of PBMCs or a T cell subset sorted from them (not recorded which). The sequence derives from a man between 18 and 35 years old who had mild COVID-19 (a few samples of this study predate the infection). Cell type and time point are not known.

The CDR3 bases are TGTGCCAGCAGCCCGGGGGCGGGGGCCCGCACAGATACGCAGTATTTT. Translated: CASSPGAGARTDTQYF. The chain recombines TRBV4-2 with TRBJ2-3; possibly TRBD2 for D (7 bases). CDR1 and CDR2 (germline): LGHNA, YNFKEQ. CDR3 length: 16 residues. V lost 4 bases and J lost 1, with 15 bases in between.